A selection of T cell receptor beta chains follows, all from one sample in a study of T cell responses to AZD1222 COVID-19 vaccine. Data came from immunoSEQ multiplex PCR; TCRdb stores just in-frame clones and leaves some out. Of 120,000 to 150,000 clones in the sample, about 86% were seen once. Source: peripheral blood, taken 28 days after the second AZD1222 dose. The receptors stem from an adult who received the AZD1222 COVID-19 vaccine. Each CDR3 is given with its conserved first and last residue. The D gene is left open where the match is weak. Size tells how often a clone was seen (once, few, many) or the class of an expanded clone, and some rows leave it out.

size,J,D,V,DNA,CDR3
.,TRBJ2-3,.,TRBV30,TGTGCCTGGAGGAGAGGAGATAGCACAGATACGCAGTATTTT,CAWRRGDSTDTQYF
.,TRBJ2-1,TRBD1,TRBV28,TGTGCCAGCAGTTTGTGGACAGGGGTTCCGCATGAGCAGTTCTTC,CASSLWTGVPHEQFF
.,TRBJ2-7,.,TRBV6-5,TGTGCCAGCAGTTACAGTCCCTACGAGCAGTACTTC,CASSYSPYEQYF
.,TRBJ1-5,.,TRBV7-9,TGTGCCAGCAGCTTAGGTTCCAGTGATCAGCCCCAGCATTTT,CASSLGSSDQPQHF
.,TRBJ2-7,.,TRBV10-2,TGCGCCAGCAGTTCCGGGACTTCCCCCTACGAGCAGTACTTC,CASSSGTSPYEQYF
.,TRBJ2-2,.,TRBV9,TGTGCCAGCAGCGTAGAGGGCGTGAGAGCGAAGCTGTTTTTT,CASSVEGVRAKLFF
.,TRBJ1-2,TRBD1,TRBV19,TGTGCCAGTAGAAGAGACAGGGGCAGCAGGTACTATGGCTACACCTTC,CASRRDRGSRYYGYTF
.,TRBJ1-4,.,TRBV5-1,TGCGCCAGCAGCTCCGACCCAACTAATGAAAAACTGTTTTTT,CASSSDPTNEKLFF
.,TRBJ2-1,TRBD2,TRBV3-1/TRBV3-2,TGTGCCAGCAGCGTGGGACTAGCGGGGAAGTTCTTC,CASSVGLAGKFF
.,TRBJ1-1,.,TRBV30,TGTGCCTGGAGTAGAGGACGGTTGAACACTGAAGCTTTCTTT,CAWSRGRLNTEAFF
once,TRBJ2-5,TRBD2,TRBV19,TGTGCCAGTAATGGCGGGAGATGGGGGACCCAGTACTTC,CASNGGRWGTQYF
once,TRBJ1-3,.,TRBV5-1,TGCGCCAGCAGCGGGCAGGAAAACACCATATATTTT,CASSGQENTIYF
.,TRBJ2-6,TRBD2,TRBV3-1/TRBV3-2,TGTGCCAGCAGCCAAGGAGATTGGGAGGGGATTATATTGAACGGGGCCAACGTCCTGACTTTC,CASSQGDWEGIILNGANVLTF
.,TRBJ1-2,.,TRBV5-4,TGTGCCAGCACCACGGACGGACCTTCTATAACCTTC,CASTTDGPSITF
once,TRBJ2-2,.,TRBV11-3,TGTGCCAGCAGCTTAGACCCCGGGGGGGAGCTGTTTTTT,CASSLDPGGELFF
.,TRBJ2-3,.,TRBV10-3,TGTGCCATCAGTGAGGGGGCGAGCACAGATACGCAGTATTTT,CAISEGASTDTQYF
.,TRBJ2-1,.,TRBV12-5,TGTGCTAGTGGTCTACGGGCGACTGAGCAGTTCTTC,CASGLRATEQFF
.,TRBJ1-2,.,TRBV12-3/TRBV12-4,TGTGCCAGCAGTTTACGGGGATATTATGGCTACACCTTC,CASSLRGYYGYTF
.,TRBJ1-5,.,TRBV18,TGTGCCAGCTCACTGACAGACGATCAGCCCCAGCATTTT,CASSLTDDQPQHF
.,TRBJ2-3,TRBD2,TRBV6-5,TGTGCCAGCAGTTACGGGACTACAAGCACAGATACGCAGTATTTT,CASSYGTTSTDTQYF
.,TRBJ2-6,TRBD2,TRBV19,TGTGCCAGTAGTCAAGGGACTACGGGGGCCAACGTCCTGACTTTC,CASSQGTTGANVLTF
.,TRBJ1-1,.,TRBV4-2,TGTGCCAGCAGCCCCAACCGTATTGAAGCTTTCTTT,CASSPNRIEAFF
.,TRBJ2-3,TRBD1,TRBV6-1,TGTGCCAGCAGTGAAGCGGACAGGCCTGGATTGGATACGCAGTATTTT,CASSEADRPGLDTQYF
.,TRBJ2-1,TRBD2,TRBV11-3,TGTGCCAGCAGCCCCGGGGAGCGGGAAACCTTTTTTGATGAGCAGTTCTTC,CASSPGERETFFDEQFF
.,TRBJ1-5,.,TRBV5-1,TGCGCCAGCAGCTTGGGTGAACTGAATCAGCCCCAGCATTTT,CASSLGELNQPQHF
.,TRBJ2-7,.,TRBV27,TGTGCCAGCAGTTGGGGAGAGGGAGAGTACTTC,CASSWGEGEYF
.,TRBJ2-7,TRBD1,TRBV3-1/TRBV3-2,TGTGCCAGCAGCCAAGATGACAGGGGCCTGTATTTATACGAGCAGTACTTC,CASSQDDRGLYLYEQYF
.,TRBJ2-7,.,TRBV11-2,TGTGCCAGCAGCTTAGGGGCTAACGAGCAGTACTTC,CASSLGANEQYF
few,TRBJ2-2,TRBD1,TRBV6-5,TGTGCCACTTTGTCCGGGACAGGGGGTAAAGGGGAGCTGTTTTTT,CATLSGTGGKGELFF
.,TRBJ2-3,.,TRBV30,TGTGCCTGGAGCCGAGGTACCCGGGGCACAGATACGCAGTATTTT,CAWSRGTRGTDTQYF
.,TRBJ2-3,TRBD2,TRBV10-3,TGTGCCATCGGAGCGGGAGGAGGCACAGATACGCAGTATTTT,CAIGAGGGTDTQYF
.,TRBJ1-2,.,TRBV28,TGTGCCAGCAGTCCCGAGACGGTAGGGTATAACTATGGCTACACCTTC,CASSPETVGYNYGYTF
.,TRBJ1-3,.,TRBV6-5,TGTGCCAGCACCTGGTATAGAAACACCATATATTTT,CASTWYRNTIYF
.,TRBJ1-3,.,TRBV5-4,TGTGCCAGCAGCACCGACAGCCCTGGGGGCACCATATATTTT,CASSTDSPGGTIYF
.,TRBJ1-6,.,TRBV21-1,TGTGCCAGCAGCTGGGACAGCCACGGGTCGGGTCCCCTCCACTTT,CASSWDSHGSGPLHF
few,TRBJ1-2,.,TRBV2,TGTGCCAGCAGCCCCAGACAGTCCTTTTATGGCTACACCTTC,CASSPRQSFYGYTF
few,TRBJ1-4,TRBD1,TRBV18,TGTGCCAGCTCACAGGGACAGAAAGCAACTAATGAAAAACTGTTTTTT,CASSQGQKATNEKLFF
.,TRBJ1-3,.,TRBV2,TGTGCCAGCACGATAACGGCCACCCTCTCTGGAAACACCATATATTTT,CASTITATLSGNTIYF
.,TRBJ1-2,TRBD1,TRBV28,TGTGCCAGCAGAGGGACGGACAGGGCAATCTACACCTTC,CASRGTDRAIYTF
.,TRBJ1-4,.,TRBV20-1,TGCAGTGGGGTCTCGAATGAAAAACTGTTTTTT,CSGVSNEKLFF
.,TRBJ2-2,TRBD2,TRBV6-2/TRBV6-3,TGTGCCAGCAGTAAAATCGCGGGGGCCGGGGAGCTGTTTTTT,CASSKIAGAGELFF
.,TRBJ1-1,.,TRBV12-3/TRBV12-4,TGTGCCAGCAGTTTAGGTGAAAACACTGAAGCTTTCTTT,CASSLGENTEAFF
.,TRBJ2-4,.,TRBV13,TGTGCCAGCAGCCCCCCGGGACTCCCAAACATTCAGTACTTC,CASSPPGLPNIQYF
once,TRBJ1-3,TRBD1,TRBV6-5,TGTGCCAGCATCGCACAGGGGTCTGGAAACACCATATATTTT,CASIAQGSGNTIYF
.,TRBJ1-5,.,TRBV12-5,TGTGCTAGTGGTTTGGTGCTTCGACAGGTAAGCAATCAGCCCCAGCATTTT,CASGLVLRQVSNQPQHF
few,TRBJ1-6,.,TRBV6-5,TGTGCCAGCACTTTAACCCTTGGAGGGGCCCTCCACTTT,CASTLTLGGALHF
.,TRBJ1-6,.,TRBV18,TGTGCCAGCTCACCATCAAGGTATAATTCACCCCTCCACTTT,CASSPSRYNSPLHF